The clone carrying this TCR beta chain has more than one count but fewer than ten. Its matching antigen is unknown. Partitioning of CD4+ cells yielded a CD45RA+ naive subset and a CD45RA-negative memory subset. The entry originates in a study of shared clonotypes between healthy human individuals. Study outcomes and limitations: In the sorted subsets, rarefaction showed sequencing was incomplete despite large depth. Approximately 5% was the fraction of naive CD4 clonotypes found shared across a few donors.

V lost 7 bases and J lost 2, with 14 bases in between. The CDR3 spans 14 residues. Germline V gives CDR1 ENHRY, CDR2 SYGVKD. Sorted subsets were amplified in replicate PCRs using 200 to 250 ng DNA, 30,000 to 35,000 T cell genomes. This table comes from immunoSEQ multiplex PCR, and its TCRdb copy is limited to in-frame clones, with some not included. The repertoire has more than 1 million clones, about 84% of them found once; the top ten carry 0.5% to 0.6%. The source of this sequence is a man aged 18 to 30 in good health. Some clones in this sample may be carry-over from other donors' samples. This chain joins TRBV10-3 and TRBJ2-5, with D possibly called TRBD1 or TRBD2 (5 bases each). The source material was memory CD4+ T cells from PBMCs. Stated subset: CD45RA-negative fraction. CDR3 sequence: CAIKSGRQQETQYF. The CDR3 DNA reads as TGTGCCATCAAGTCGGGACGTCAACAAGAGACCCAGTACTTC.